The 21 T cell receptor beta chains below all came from one sample that was sequenced in a study of Ad26.COV2.S vaccination and SARS-CoV-2 variants. The assay was immunoSEQ multiplex PCR, and TCRdb's table has in-frame clones only and misses some. Of around 450,000 clones listed, about 92% are singletons. This sample's treatment: around 19 received Ad26.COV2.S at low or high dose, single or two shots; 5 received placebo; per-sample allocation not given. Samples analyzed were those drawn on day 63 after the first vaccine or placebo injection. The sequences come from peripheral blood, collected in a trial of Ad26.COV2.S vaccine versus placebo. The receptors were gathered from a person between 18 and 60 years old who received the Ad26.COV2.S COVID-19 vaccine or a placebo.

This chain joins TRBV7-6 and TRBJ2-1, with 7 bases lining up with TRBD2. J gave up 6 bases and V 2 bases, and 4 bases lay outside the gene matches. CDR1 and CDR2 from the germline V gene are SGHVS and FNYEAQ. This CDR3 is built from 14 residues. The CDR3 coding sequence is TGTGCCAGCAGCTTATCCATAGCGGGCAATGAGCAGTTCTTC. As protein: CASSLSIAGNEQFF.

Comments on this clone: The sample contains more than one DNA sequence encoding this CDR3. The rearrangement links TRBV2 to TRBJ2-1; TRBD1 agrees at 9 bases. The V gene end was trimmed by 7 bases and the J gene end by 8 bases; junction bases not matched to a gene: 9. CDR3 size: 14 residues. The germline V gene has CDR1 SNHLY and CDR2 FYNNEI. The CDR3 sequence: CASNPGTGSDEQFF. CDR3 coding DNA: TGTGCCAGCAACCCCGGGACAGGGTCCGATGAGCAGTTCTTC.

This clone appeared a few times. The V and J genes are TRBV5-4 and TRBJ2-5; perhaps TRBD2 as D (6 bases). The CDR3 runs to 14 residues. Per germline, CDR1 SGHNT and CDR2 YYREEE (reference sequence). Trimming took off 0 bases at V and 2 bases at J, with 8 bases between the two ends. The CDR3 bases are TGTGCCAGCAGCTTGGATAGCGGACAAGAGACCCAGTACTTC. Encoded protein: CASSLDSGQETQYF.

The count of this clone is one. Relative to the germline gene, one junction end is altered; a read error may explain this. The chain links TRBV4-2 to TRBJ2-7; D gene uncertain. The CDR3 extends over 13 amino acids. CDR1 is LGHNA, CDR2 YNFKEQ, per germline. CDR3: CASSPTRTEPPLF. In nucleotides, the CDR3 is TGTGCCAGCAGCCCAACCAGGACGGAACCGCCACTCTTC.

V usage is TRBV24-1 and J usage is TRBJ2-1; D may be TRBD1 (6 bases). Between the trimmed V and J ends, which lost 2 bases and 4 bases, there was a span of 8 bases. Germline V gene lookup returns CDR1 KGHDR and CDR2 SFDVKD. This CDR3 is 14 amino acids long. CDR3 region: CATSDSQGYNEQFF. The CDR3, as DNA: TGTGCCACCAGTGATTCCCAGGGGTACAATGAGCAGTTCTTC.

The J gene is TRBJ2-3, the V gene TRBV11-1, with TRBD2 identical over 11 bases. J was trimmed by 1 base and V by 5 bases; bases with no gene match: 5. In germline, CDR1 is SGHAT, CDR2 FQDESV (reference sequence). The CDR3 covers 16 residues. The DNA for the CDR3 is TGTGCCAGCAGCCACACTAGCGGGAGTGGCACAGATACGCAGTATTTT. Amino acids: CASSHTSGSGTDTQYF. Drawing the rest from reference TRBV11-1 and TRBJ2-3, the complete variable domain is EAEVAQSPRYKITEKSQAVAFWCDPISGHATLYWYRQILGQGPELLVQFQDESVVDDSQLPKDRFSAERLKGVDSTLKIQPAELGDSAMYLCASSHTSGSGTDTQYFGPGTRLTVL.

The chain combines TRBV4-2 with TRBJ2-7, with a possible D match to TRBD2 (6 bases). The CDR3 sequence is 16 residues long. From germline, CDR1 is LGHNA and CDR2 YNFKEQ. V was trimmed by 3 bases and J by 0 bases, leaving 15 bases between them. The chain's CDR3 is CASSQDHSGNSYEQYF. CDR3 bases: TGTGCCAGCAGCCAGGACCATAGCGGTAACTCCTACGAGCAGTACTTC.

The chain recombines TRBV7-2 with TRBJ2-1; D not resolved. Between the trimmed V and J ends, which lost 4 bases and 0 bases, there was a span of 13 bases. CDR1 SGHTA and CDR2 FQGNSA come from the germline V gene. This CDR3 region has 16 residues. The CDR3 sequence is CASSSKDFFSYNEQFF. CDR3 in DNA: TGTGCCAGCAGCTCAAAAGACTTCTTCTCCTACAATGAGCAGTTCTTC. Looking up the rest from reference TRBV7-2 and TRBJ2-1 gives the full variable domain: GAGVSQSPSNKVTEKGKDVELRCDPISGHTALYWYRQSLGQGLEFLIYFQGNSAPDKSGLPSDRFSAERTGGSVSTLTIQRTQQEDSAVYLCASSSKDFFSYNEQFFGPGTRLTVL.

The count of this clone is one. The rearrangement uses TRBV7-2 and TRBJ1-2; D ambiguous. V was clipped by 1 base and J by 4 bases, with 10 bases between them. The V gene's germline CDR1 is SGHTA and CDR2 FQGNSA. This CDR3 has 14 amino acids. The CDR3 nucleotides are TGTGCCAGCAGCTTAGATAGAGAGGGCTATGGCTACACCTTC. Protein product: CASSLDREGYGYTF.

A single count supports this clone. The chain uses TRBV6-5 and TRBJ1-2; 7 positions agree with TRBD1. In germline, CDR1 is MNHEY, CDR2 SVGAGI. The CDR3 loop spans 15 amino acids. V lost 2 bases to trimming and J lost 2 bases; unmatched junction nucleotides: 5. The CDR3 loop reads CASSYSWGQNYGYTF. In DNA form, the CDR3 reads TGTGCCAGCAGTTACAGCTGGGGACAGAACTATGGCTACACCTTC.

The chain combines TRBV19 with TRBJ2-1; D might be TRBD1 (6 bases). Trimming removed 1 base from V and 5 bases from J, with 15 bases in between. In germline, CDR1 is LNHDA, CDR2 SQIVND (reference sequence). This CDR3 has 16 residues. CDR3 sequence: CASSIVPGASDNEQFF. The CDR3, as DNA: TGTGCCAGTAGTATAGTCCCAGGGGCCAGCGACAATGAGCAGTTCTTC.

V gene TRBV9 combines with J gene TRBJ2-1; TRBD2 matches at 8 bases. There are 15 residues in the CDR3. V lost 0 bases, J lost 5 bases, and 4 bases stayed unmatched. Germline lookup yields CDR1 SGDLS and CDR2 YYNGEE. CDR3 sequence: CASSVVSGGNNEQFF. The CDR3 coding sequence is TGTGCCAGCAGCGTAGTTTCGGGAGGGAACAATGAGCAGTTCTTC. The full variable domain, its missing parts supplied by reference TRBV9 and TRBJ2-1, is DSGVTQTPKHLITATGQRVTLRCSPRSGDLSVYWYQQSLDQGLQFLIQYYNGEERAKGNILERFSAQQFPDLHSELNLSSLELGDSALYFCASSVVSGGNNEQFFGPGTRLTVL.

The rearrangement joins TRBV5-5 to TRBJ2-3; 14 positions agree with TRBD2. The CDR3 covers 15 residues. The V segment lost 0 bases and the J segment 9 bases; nucleotides outside the gene matches: 3. Germline assignment: CDR1 SGHKS and CDR2 YYEKEE (reference sequence). CDR3 residues: CASSLEGLAGETQYF. The CDR3 coding sequence is TGTGCCAGCAGCTTGGAGGGACTAGCGGGAGAGACGCAGTATTTT.

The chain couples TRBV6-2 or TRBV6-3 to TRBJ2-7; D is possibly TRBD2 (5 bases). The CDR3 has 15 residues. Trimming cost V 2 bases and J 2 bases, with 13 bases left between them. Germline V gene sequence: CDR1 MNHEY, CDR2 SVGEGT. CDR3: CASSYRTSKAYEQYF. CDR3 nucleotide sequence: TGTGCCAGCAGTTACAGGACTTCCAAAGCCTACGAGCAGTACTTC.

V usage is TRBV11-2 and J usage is TRBJ2-1, with unresolved D. Per the germline V gene, CDR1 is SGHAT and CDR2 is FQNNGV. Trimming removed 0 bases at V and 4 bases at J, with 10 bases between. The CDR3 extends over 15 amino acids. CDR3 protein: CASSLDRLRYNEQFF. DNA of the CDR3: TGTGCCAGCAGCTTAGACAGGCTTAGGTACAATGAGCAGTTCTTC.

The V call is TRBV6-2 or TRBV6-3, the J call TRBJ2-5; tentatively, D is TRBD1 or TRBD2 (5 bases each). The CDR3 runs to 13 residues. V was trimmed by 5 bases and J by 7 bases, leaving 14 bases between them. The germline V gene has CDR1 MNHEY and CDR2 SVGEGT. CDR3 bases: TGTGCCAGCAGTGGCCCTCCGGGACGGACCCAGTACTTC. It translates to CASSGPPGRTQYF.

The V and J genes are TRBV18 and TRBJ1-3, with 7 positions matching TRBD1. The CDR3 consists of 14 residues. The germline V gene encodes CDR1 KGHSH and CDR2 LQKENI. V lost 3 bases, J lost 4 bases, and 3 bases stayed unmatched. Here the CDR3 reads CASSPGTEGNTIYF. The CDR3 region has the DNA TGTGCCAGCTCACCCGGGACAGAAGGAAACACCATATATTTT.

This rearrangement joins TRBV11-3 to TRBJ2-1; 7 bases fit TRBD2. Trimming took 6 bases from V and 3 from J; bases not matched to a gene: 8. The CDR3 sequence is 15 residues long. In germline, CDR1 is SGHNT, CDR2 YENEEA. CDR3 DNA sequence: TGTGCCAGCAGTCCCGGGCGGGGGTTCTACAATGAGCAGTTCTTC. It encodes CASSPGRGFYNEQFF. Based on the CDR3 plus reference TRBV11-3 and TRBJ2-1, the full variable domain is EAGVVQSPRYKIIEKKQPVAFWCNPISGHNTLYWYLQNLGQGPELLIRYENEEAVDDSQLPKDRFSAERLKGVDSTLKIQPAELGDSAVYLCASSPGRGFYNEQFFGPGTRLTVL.

The chain employs TRBV4-1 and TRBJ1-2, with D perhaps matching TRBD1 (5 bases). Per the germline V gene, CDR1 is MGHRA and CDR2 is YSYEKL. The CDR3 extends over 16 amino acids. V lost 0 bases, J lost 1 base, and 12 bases lay in between. The CDR3 DNA follows: TGCGCCAGCAGCCAAGATTTCAGGGCAAATAACTATGGCTACACCTTC. Protein product: CASSQDFRANNYGYTF.

This sequence joins TRBV2 and TRBJ2-2, with D perhaps matching TRBD1 (6 bases). CDR1 is SNHLY and CDR2 is FYNNEI in the germline V gene. This CDR3 has 15 amino acids. The V end lost 9 bases, the J end lost 1 base, and 15 bases lay between the germline ends. CDR3 DNA sequence: TGTGCCAGTAGCAGGCCGGGACAGAACACCGGGGAGCTGTTTTTT. It encodes CASSRPGQNTGELFF.

The J gene is TRBJ1-6, the V gene TRBV4-2; D call uncertain. The germline gives CDR1 LGHNA, CDR2 YNFKEQ. V lost 6 bases and J lost 8, with 11 bases in between. The CDR3 covers 13 residues. The DNA for the CDR3 is TGTGCCAGCAGTCAAAACAGAGATTCACCCCTCCACTTT. Translated: CASSQNRDSPLHF.